A selection of T cell receptor beta chains follows, all from one sample in a study of shared clonotypes between healthy human individuals. This table comes from immunoSEQ multiplex PCR, and its TCRdb copy is limited to in-frame clones, with some not included. The table includes about 980,000 clones, 60% to 85% detected once. The sample consisted of memory CD4+ T cells sorted from blood. These receptors originate from a man between 18 and 29 years old in good health. Each CDR3 is given with its conserved first and last residue. The D gene is left open where the match is weak. The size entry is marked missing in some rows and otherwise reads once, few, many or a size class.

J gene,clone size,V gene,D gene,CDR3 DNA,CDR3 protein
TRBJ2-3,once,TRBV27,TRBD2,TGTGCCAGCAGCCGGAGGGCTAGCGGACTTAACACAGATACGCAGTATTTT,CASSRRASGLNTDTQYF
TRBJ2-3,NA,TRBV7-2,TRBD2,TGTGCCAGCAGTTACCAGACTAGCGGGACGGGGACAGATACGCAGTATTTT,CASSYQTSGTGTDTQYF
TRBJ2-3,NA,TRBV30,TRBD2,TGTGCCTGTAGTCCGGGACTAGTTAAGGCGCAGTATTTT,CACSPGLVKAQYF
TRBJ1-5,NA,TRBV6-1,TRBD1,TGTGCCAGCAGTGGGGGACAGCAAAATCAGCCCCAGCATTTT,CASSGGQQNQPQHF
TRBJ2-1,NA,TRBV2,NA,TGTGCCAGCAGTGTGGACACTGAGCAGTTCTTC,CASSVDTEQFF
TRBJ2-3,NA,TRBV29-1,TRBD2,TGCAGCGTTGGGGAGGGGCCAGATACGCAGTATTTT,CSVGEGPDTQYF
TRBJ1-1,NA,TRBV28,NA,TGTGCCAGCGTAAAGATGAACACTGAAGCTTTCTTT,CASVKMNTEAFF
TRBJ1-3,NA,TRBV7-2,TRBD1,TGTGCCAGCAGCCTAGGGACAGCGGCCGGAAACACCATATATTTT,CASSLGTAAGNTIYF
TRBJ2-7,NA,TRBV7-8,NA,TGTGCCAGCAGCTTACGCGAGGGGGACTACGAGCAGTACTTC,CASSLREGDYEQYF
TRBJ1-2,once,TRBV18,NA,TGTGCCAGCTCACCAAATCGGGACAACTATGGCTACACCTTC,CASSPNRDNYGYTF
TRBJ2-3,few,TRBV7-6,NA,TGTGCCAGCAGCTTAGGGGGGTTTGACACAGATACGCAGTATTTT,CASSLGGFDTDTQYF
TRBJ2-1,NA,TRBV7-2,TRBD2,TGTGCCAGCAGCACGGGACTAGCTCGCGGCAATGAGCAGTTCTTC,CASSTGLARGNEQFF
TRBJ1-2,NA,TRBV5-6,NA,TGTGCCAGCAGCTTGGAGACATCCTATGGCTACACCTTC,CASSLETSYGYTF
TRBJ1-2,NA,TRBV6-5,NA,TGTGCCAGCAGCCGTCTCGGAGGGTATGGCTATGGCTACACCTTC,CASSRLGGYGYGYTF
TRBJ2-3,few,TRBV11-2,NA,TGTGCCAGCAGCCTCCGGGGGGCGGGCACAGATACGCAGTATTTT,CASSLRGAGTDTQYF
TRBJ2-1,NA,TRBV7-2,NA,TGTGCCAGCAGCTTAAACGGGGGCCCCTACAATGAGCAGTTCTTC,CASSLNGGPYNEQFF
TRBJ1-2,NA,TRBV7-2,TRBD1,TGTGCCAGCAGCTGGACAGGGGGCGAACCCTATGGCTACACCTTC,CASSWTGGEPYGYTF
TRBJ2-7,few,TRBV6-6,TRBD1,TGTGCCAGCAGCTCCGGGACAGCGTCCTCCTACGAGCAGTACTTC,CASSSGTASSYEQYF
TRBJ2-3,NA,TRBV7-9,NA,TGTGCCAGCAGCTTAGGAGGACAAGCGAGGGGGGCCACAGATACGCAGTATTTT,CASSLGGQARGATDTQYF
TRBJ1-4,few,TRBV30,NA,TGTGCCTGGACCGCACAGGCAACTAATGAAAAACTGTTTTTT,CAWTAQATNEKLFF
TRBJ1-5,NA,TRBV5-1,TRBD1,TGCGCCAGCAGCTTGGAAGGGGGCTCGAATCAGCCCCAGCATTTT,CASSLEGGSNQPQHF
TRBJ1-4,many,TRBV25-1,NA,TGTGCCAGCAGTGACCCAGCCGGGACTACAACTAATGAAAAACTGTTTTTT,CASSDPAGTTTNEKLFF
TRBJ1-2,NA,TRBV6-5,NA,TGTGCCAGCAGTTATTCCCGAGGGTATGGCTACACCTTC,CASSYSRGYGYTF
TRBJ2-3,NA,TRBV14,NA,TGTGCCAGCAGGGAGTCCTCGATTCGCACAGATACGCAGTATTTT,CASRESSIRTDTQYF